This T cell receptor beta chain stems from a study of control samples from healthy donors and cancer patients. The method was immunoSEQ multiplex PCR; TCRdb's version includes in-frame clones alone and lacks a portion of them. The sample shows around 120,000 clones, about nine tenths of them seen only once. This clone was picked up one time. Germline CDR1 SGHTA, CDR2 FQGTGA. The CDR3 loop spans 12 amino acids. V shed 5 bases and J shed 6 bases, with 11 bases lying between them. The chain links TRBV7-3 to TRBJ2-7; D unresolved. Input material: blood. This TCR came from a middle-aged man in good health. In DNA, the CDR3 is TGTGCCAGCAGCCGGCAGGTAGTCGAGCAGTACTTC. Encoded protein: CASSRQVVEQYF.